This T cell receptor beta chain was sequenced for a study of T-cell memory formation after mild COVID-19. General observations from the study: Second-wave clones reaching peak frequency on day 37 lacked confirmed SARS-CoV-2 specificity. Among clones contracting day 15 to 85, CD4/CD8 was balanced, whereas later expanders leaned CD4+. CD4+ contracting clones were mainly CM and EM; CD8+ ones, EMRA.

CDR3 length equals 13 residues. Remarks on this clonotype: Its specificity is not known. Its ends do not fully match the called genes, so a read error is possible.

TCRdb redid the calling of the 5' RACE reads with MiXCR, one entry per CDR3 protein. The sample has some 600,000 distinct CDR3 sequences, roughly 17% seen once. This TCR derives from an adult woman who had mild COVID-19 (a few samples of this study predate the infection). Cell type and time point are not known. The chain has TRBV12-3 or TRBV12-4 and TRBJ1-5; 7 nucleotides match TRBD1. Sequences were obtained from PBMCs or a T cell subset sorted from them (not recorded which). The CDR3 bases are TGTGCCAGCACTTTACAGCAGGGGGGGCCCCAGCATTTT. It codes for CASTLQQGGPQHF.